The table lists the clone carrying this T cell receptor (beta chain) with a few counts. As yet, its antigen is unknown. The CDR3 is made up of 16 amino acids. The germline CDR1 and CDR2 sequences are SGHTA and FQGNSA. Trimming shortened V by 2 bases and J by 1 base, and 14 bases separated the two germline ends. MiXCR, run by TCRdb on the 5' RACE reads, gives a single entry per CDR3 protein. The table lists about 570,000 distinct CDR3 sequences, nearly 10% of them singletons. Healthy Caucasians were all of the donors. This record belongs to a study of identical twins. Broader study findings: Rather than following the same donors, the conclusions depended on cross-sectional statistical analysis. Abundant cord blood beta clonotypes carried fewer insertions; memory repertoires showed none. Twin pairs' shared out-of-frame alpha sequences were enriched in low generation probability.

The data also belong to a second study, concerning yellow fever vaccine responses in identical twins.

The chain links TRBV7-2 to TRBJ2-5; TRBD1 or TRBD2 may be the D gene (5 bases each). The source is a woman aged 18-30 years in good health. What was sequenced was PBMCs. Here the CDR3 reads CASSLWAGAAQETQYF. CDR3 bases: TGTGCCAGCAGCTTATGGGCCGGGGCGGCCCAAGAGACCCAGTACTTC.